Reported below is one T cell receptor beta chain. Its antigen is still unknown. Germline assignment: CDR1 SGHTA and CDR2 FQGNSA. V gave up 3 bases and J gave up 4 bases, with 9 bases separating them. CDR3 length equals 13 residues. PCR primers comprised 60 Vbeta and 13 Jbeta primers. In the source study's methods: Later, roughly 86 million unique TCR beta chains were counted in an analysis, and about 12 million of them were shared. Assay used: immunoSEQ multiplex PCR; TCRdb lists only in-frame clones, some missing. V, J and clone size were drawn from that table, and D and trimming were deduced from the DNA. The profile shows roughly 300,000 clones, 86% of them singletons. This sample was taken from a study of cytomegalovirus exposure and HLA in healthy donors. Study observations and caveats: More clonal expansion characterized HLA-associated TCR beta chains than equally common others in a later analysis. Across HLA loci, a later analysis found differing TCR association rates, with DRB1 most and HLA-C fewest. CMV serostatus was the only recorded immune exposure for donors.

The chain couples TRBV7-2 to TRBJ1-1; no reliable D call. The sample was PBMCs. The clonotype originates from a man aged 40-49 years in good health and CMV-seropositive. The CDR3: CASSFSLVTEAFF. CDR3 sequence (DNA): TGTGCCAGCAGCTTCAGTTTGGTCACTGAAGCTTTCTTT.